The present T cell receptor (beta chain) was sequenced within a study of CD8+ T cells in alopecia areata. On the study more broadly: Treated patients were given 5 to 10 mg oral tofacitinib twice daily. Broader study findings: Tofacitinib significantly brought down scalp clonality and expanded CD8+ clones among top 100.

Treatment denoted: oral pan-JAK inhibitor, 5-10 mg twice daily. Peripheral blood and lesional scalp punch biopsies came from alopecia areata patients. CD4+ and CD8+ T cells were sorted from PBMCs stained for CD3, CD4 and CD8. Sequencing templates came from extracted RNA that was reverse transcribed into cDNA. The protocol was immunoSEQ multiplex PCR, while the TCRdb copy is restricted to in-frame clones and leaves out a portion. The repertoire has some 200,000 clones, about 58% of them found once; the top ten carry roughly 1.4%. As for this clone: The antigen is not known.

The sequence came from a human donor with alopecia areata. The specimen comprised CD4+ T cells sorted from blood, sampled at week 4, from a patient treated with tofacitinib.

The DNA for the CDR3 is TGCGTGGCGGGGGGGAACACCGGGGAGCTGTTTTTT. This codes for CVAGGNTGELFF. This sequence joins TRBV29-1 and TRBJ2-2; TRBD2 aligns across 8 bases. The CDR3 has 12 residues. CDR1 is SQVTM, CDR2 ANQGSEA, per germline.